The rows below give T cell receptor beta chains drawn from one sample of a study of T-cell memory formation after mild COVID-19. Each CDR3 protein gets one entry after TCRdb re-called the 5' RACE reads with MiXCR. This table has roughly 350,000 distinct CDR3 sequences, about 13% appearing once. The specimen sequenced was PBMCs or a T cell subset sorted from them (not recorded which). These receptor sequences come from a young man who had mild COVID-19 (a few samples of this study predate the infection). Cell type and time point are not known. The CDR3 runs from the conserved cysteine through the conserved F or W. A D gene is named only where the DNA matches it firmly. Only some rows state a clone size, as once, few, many or a class for expanded clones.

11,TRBJ2-5,TRBV30,-,-,TGTGCCTGGAGTGGAGGGGCGACCCAGTACTTC,CAWSGGATQYF
13,TRBJ2-3,TRBV29-1,-,few,TGCAGCGTTGAGAGGGCCGGATCAGATACGCAGTATTTT,CSVERAGSDTQYF
11,TRBJ2-5,TRBV6-2/TRBV6-3,-,-,TGTGCCAGCACCAACGGGGAGACCCAGTACTTC,CASTNGETQYF
12,TRBJ1-1,TRBV7-2,-,few,TGTGCCAGCAGCTTAGGGCCAAGGCAAGCTTTCTTT,CASSLGPRQAFF
14,TRBJ2-3,TRBV7-2,-,few,TGTGCCAGCAGCGACTCGGGGGGCCCTCGTACGCAGTATTTT,CASSDSGGPRTQYF
12,TRBJ2-3,TRBV29-1,-,few,TGCAGCGTTGAAGATCCGGCAGATACGCAGTATTTT,CSVEDPADTQYF
14,TRBJ1-3,TRBV20-1,-,few,TGCAGTGCTAGAGCCCGGTCGCCTGGAAACACCATATATTTT,CSARARSPGNTIYF
14,TRBJ1-1,TRBV7-9,-,-,TGTGCCAGCAGCTCCTCAGGGCTGAACACTGAAGCTTTCTTT,CASSSSGLNTEAFF
16,TRBJ2-7,TRBV12-3/TRBV12-4,TRBD2,-,TGTGCCAGCAGTTTAAGCTGGACTAGCGGGACGTACGAGCAGTACTTC,CASSLSWTSGTYEQYF
16,TRBJ2-5,TRBV12-3/TRBV12-4,TRBD2,-,TGTGCCAGCAGCCCTAGGACTAGCGGGGGTGAAGAGACCCAGTACTTC,CASSPRTSGGEETQYF